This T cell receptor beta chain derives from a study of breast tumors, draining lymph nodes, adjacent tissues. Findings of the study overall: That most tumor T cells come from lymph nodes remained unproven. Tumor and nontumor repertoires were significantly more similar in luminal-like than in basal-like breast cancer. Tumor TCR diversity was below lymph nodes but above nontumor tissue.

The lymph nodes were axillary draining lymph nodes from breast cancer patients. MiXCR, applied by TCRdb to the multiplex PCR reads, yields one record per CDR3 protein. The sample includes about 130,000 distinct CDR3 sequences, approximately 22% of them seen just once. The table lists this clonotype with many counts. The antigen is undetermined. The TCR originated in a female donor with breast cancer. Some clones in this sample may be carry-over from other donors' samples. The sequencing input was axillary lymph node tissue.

CDR3 protein: CASSLHPGGTYNEQFF. The CDR3 bases are TGTGCCAGCAGCTTACATCCAGGGGGGACCTACAATGAGCAGTTCTTC. This chain uses TRBV5-5 with TRBJ2-1; maybe TRBD1 (7 bases). The CDR3 spans 16 residues. V dropped 2 bases and J dropped 2 bases, with 14 bases sitting between them. Per germline, CDR1 SGHKS and CDR2 YYEKEE (reference sequence).